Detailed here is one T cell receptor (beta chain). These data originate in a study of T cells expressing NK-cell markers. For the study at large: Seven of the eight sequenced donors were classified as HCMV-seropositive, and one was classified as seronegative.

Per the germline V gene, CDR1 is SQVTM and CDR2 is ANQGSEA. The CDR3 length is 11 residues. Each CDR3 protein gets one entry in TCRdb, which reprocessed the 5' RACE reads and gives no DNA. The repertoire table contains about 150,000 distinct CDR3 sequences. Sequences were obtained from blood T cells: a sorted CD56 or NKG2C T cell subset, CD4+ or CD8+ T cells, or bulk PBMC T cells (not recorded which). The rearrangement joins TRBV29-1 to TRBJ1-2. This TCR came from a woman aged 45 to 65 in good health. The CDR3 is CSVEEREGYTF.